A selection of T cell receptor beta chains follows, all from one sample in a study of T cell changes during pregnancy in multiple sclerosis. Using immunoSEQ multiplex PCR, the repertoire was profiled, and TCRdb retains in-frame clones only, with some absent. The table lists under 85,000 clones, approximately 90% of them singletons. Sequenced here: CD4+ T cells from peripheral blood mononuclear cells, sampled before pregnancy. The origin of the receptors is a female donor with multiple sclerosis, enrolled in a pregnancy study. Each CDR3 is given with its conserved first and last residue. Each record gives: V gene, clone size, J gene, D gene, CDR3 DNA, CDR3 protein. The D gene is left open where the match is weak. Size is omitted from some rows. Given values are once, few, many or a class for expanded clones.

>TRBV7-2|.|TRBJ1-1|.
TGTGCCAGCAGCTTAACAGAGAACACTGAAGCTTTCTTT
CASSLTENTEAFF
>TRBV27|.|TRBJ1-2|.
TGTGCCAGCAGTTTACATCAGGGCTATGGCTACACCTTC
CASSLHQGYGYTF
>TRBV7-9|.|TRBJ1-2|TRBD1
TGTGCCAGCAGCCCGAATCTGGGACAGGGTTATGGCTACACCTTC
CASSPNLGQGYGYTF
>TRBV11-3|.|TRBJ2-1|.
TGTGCCAGCAGCCCCCCCTGGACAGACAATGAGCAGTTCTTC
CASSPPWTDNEQFF
>TRBV6-1|.|TRBJ2-7|TRBD2
TGTGCCAGCAGCCCCGCGGGAGTGGGAAACGAGCAGTACTTC
CASSPAGVGNEQYF
>TRBV6-1|.|TRBJ1-5|TRBD1
TGTGCCAGCAGTGAATTTGACAGGGCGGGCAATCAGCCCCAGCATTTT
CASSEFDRAGNQPQHF
>TRBV14|.|TRBJ2-3|TRBD1
TGTGCCAGCAGTTCCAGGGGGCGCGGAACAGATACGCAGTATTTT
CASSSRGRGTDTQYF
>TRBV1|.|TRBJ2-7|.
TGCGATACAAAGCGGGAGTGGAATTACGAGCAGTACTTC
CDTKREWNYEQYF
>TRBV19|once|TRBJ2-6|.
TGTGCCAGTAGTATAGCGACTCCCTCTCATGGGGCCAACGTCCTGACTTTC
CASSIATPSHGANVLTF
>TRBV7-3|.|TRBJ2-3|.
TGTGCCAGCAGCACGGAACGGGAGAGCGATACGCAGTATTTT
CASSTERESDTQYF